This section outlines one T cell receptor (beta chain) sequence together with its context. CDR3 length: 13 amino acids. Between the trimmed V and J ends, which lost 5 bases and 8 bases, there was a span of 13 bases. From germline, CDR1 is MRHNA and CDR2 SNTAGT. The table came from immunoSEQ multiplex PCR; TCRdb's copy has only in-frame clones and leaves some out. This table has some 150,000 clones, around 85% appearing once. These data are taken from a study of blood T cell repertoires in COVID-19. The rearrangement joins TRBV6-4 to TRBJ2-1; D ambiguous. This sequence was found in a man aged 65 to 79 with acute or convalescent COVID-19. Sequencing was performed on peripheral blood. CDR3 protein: CASSSRVGDEQFF. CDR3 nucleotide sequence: TGTGCCAGCAGTTCCCGGGTTGGCGATGAGCAGTTCTTC.